The present T cell receptor beta chain was sequenced within a study of read filtering for tumor transcriptome and immune sequencing. Study in general: Revised staging placed roughly 8 patients in R-ISS I, 15 to 20 in II, 6 or 7 in III. Whole-study findings and limits: Without single-read clonotypes, shared clonotype proportions correlated more between IR-seq and RNA-seq.

The library was built from about 400 ng RNA with molecular barcoded adaptors for alpha/delta and beta/gamma chains. TCRdb processed the reads anew with MiXCR; each CDR3 protein has one entry. The table shows tens of thousands of distinct CDR3 sequences, with approximately 15% occurring only once. Trimming cost V 3 bases and J 4 bases; bases outside gene matches: 14. This CDR3 has 18 amino acids. About this clonotype: Its antigen is unknown.

This receptor was taken from a donor aged 40 or over with multiple myeloma. Sequenced sample: a population of CD138-negative cells sorted from bone marrow. V is TRBV23-1 and J is TRBJ2-2; TRBD2 matches at 7 bases. TRBV23-1 is an open reading frame, and its role is uncertain. The CDR3 nucleotides read TGCGCCAGCAGTCAGAGGCCCCGAATGTGGGGGGGCACCGGGGAGCTGTTTTTT. Translation: CASSQRPRMWGGTGELFF.